This TCR beta chain came from a study of T cell repertoires in ileal Crohn's disease. Trimming took 5 bases from V and 4 from J, leaving 13 bases between them. This CDR3 has 14 amino acids. Germline CDR1 SGHTS, CDR2 YDEGEE. Study-level points and caveats: Mucosal expansions were suggested to be mainly CD8 T cells. Active smokers at surgery had more clonal expansions than non-smokers.

Time point described: neoterminal ileum biopsy at postoperative endoscopy, about 6 months after surgery. Data came from immunoSEQ multiplex PCR; TCRdb stores just in-frame clones and leaves some out. The sample shows some 9,100 clones, roughly 78% of them seen only once. With regard to this clone: Antigen unknown.

Sequenced: ileal tissue. The V and J genes are TRBV5-8 and TRBJ1-5; the D gene is possibly TRBD1 (5 bases). The clonotype comes from an adult with Crohn's disease. CDR3 protein: CASRRPGRNQPQHF. The CDR3 DNA reads TGTGCCAGCAGACGGCCAGGGCGAAATCAGCCCCAGCATTTT.